These 10 T cell receptor beta chains were sequenced from one sample in a study of OX40 agonist ivuxolimab in advanced cancers. Generated by immunoSEQ multiplex PCR, the TCRdb table keeps only in-frame clones and is missing some. The sample lists 43,000 or so clones, roughly nine tenths seen once, with around 14% in the top ten. The material was CD4+ or CD8+ T cells sorted from blood, obtained in a trial of the OX40 agonist ivuxolimab. These receptors all stem from an adult with an advanced solid tumor such as melanoma, head and neck, liver or kidney cancer.

This chain links TRBV28 with TRBJ1-5; 7 bases are a match to TRBD1. Losses at the gene ends were 3 bases for V and 3 bases for J; bases not matched to a gene: 5. The CDR3 length is 15 residues. Looked up from germline, CDR1 is MDHEN and CDR2 is SYDVKM. CDR3 region: CASSFSGQINQPQHF. Here the CDR3 DNA reads TGTGCCAGCAGTTTTTCGGGACAGATCAATCAGCCCCAGCATTTT.

This chain connects TRBV28 to TRBJ2-3, with 11 bases matching TRBD1. There are 15 residues in the CDR3. The V segment lost 7 bases and the J segment 5 bases; nucleotides outside the gene matches: 8. Germline CDR1 and CDR2: MDHEN and SYDVKM. The CDR3 region is CASTNFGTGGDTQYF. CDR3 bases: TGTGCCAGCACTAATTTCGGGACAGGGGGAGATACGCAGTATTTT.

The chain is built from TRBV5-5 and TRBJ2-5, with 8 bases fitting TRBD1. Germline CDR1 and CDR2: SGHKS and YYEKEE (reference sequence). The CDR3 has 13 amino acids. The trim removed 4 bases at V and 5 bases at J, leaving 4 bases unmatched. The CDR3 is CASSPRQGETQYF. CDR3 DNA: TGTGCCAGCAGCCCCAGACAGGGGGAGACCCAGTACTTC. Filled out from reference TRBV5-5 and TRBJ2-5, the complete variable domain reads DAGVTQSPTHLIKTRGQQVTLRCSPISGHKSVSWYQQVLGQGPQFIFQYYEKEERGRGNFPDRFSARQFPNYSSELNVNALLLGDSALYLCASSPRQGETQYFGPGTRLLVL.

This chain links TRBV2 with TRBJ2-5; TRBD2 matches 14 bases. The J call may be incorrect, as the DNA end agrees better with TRBJ2-7. CDR1 is SNHLY, CDR2 FYNNEI, per germline. CDR3 length equals 14 residues. CDR3 DNA sequence: TGTGCCACCTCCGGACTAGCGGGAGGTTACGAGCAGTACTTC. It codes for CATSGLAGGYEQYF.

This clone showed up just once. The chain carries TRBV13 and TRBJ2-7; tentatively, D is TRBD1 (6 bases). Germline values: CDR1 PRHDT, CDR2 FYEKMQ (reference sequence). This CDR3 contains 14 residues. The V and J ends lost 3 bases and 8 bases respectively, with 17 bases between them. CDR3 region: CASSLRQGLMKQYF. In DNA, the CDR3 is TGTGCCAGCAGCTTGCGCCAGGGGCTCATGAAGCAGTACTTC.

This clone was seen only once. The chain joins TRBV13 to TRBJ1-1, with D perhaps TRBD1 (5 bases). This CDR3 has 14 residues. CDR1 and CDR2 from the germline V gene are PRHDT and FYEKMQ (reference sequence). The V and J ends lost 5 bases and 1 base respectively, with 11 bases between them. The CDR3 nucleotides are TGTGCCAGCAGCAGGGGACGGCAGAACACTGAAGCTTTCTTT. It translates to CASSRGRQNTEAFF.

This chain links TRBV2 with TRBJ2-1; 8 bases match TRBD1. Germline values: CDR1 SNHLY, CDR2 FYNNEI. CDR3 length: 15 amino acids. V gave up 5 bases and J gave up 4 bases; unmatched junction bases: 7. The CDR3 loop reads CASSLSRTGYNEQFF. CDR3 bases: TGTGCCAGCAGTCTTTCACGGACAGGGTACAATGAGCAGTTCTTC.

This sequence joins TRBV27 and TRBJ1-5; D ambiguous. Trimming left V 5 bases short and J 0 bases short, with 8 bases between. This CDR3 region has 14 residues. Germline loops: CDR1 MNHEY, CDR2 SMNVEV (reference sequence). CDR3 residues: CASSPNSSNQPQHF. The DNA of the CDR3 is TGTGCCAGCAGTCCCAACAGTAGCAATCAGCCCCAGCATTTT.

This clone was seen a single time. This chain uses TRBV27 with TRBJ2-7, with 7 bases that match TRBD2. Germline CDR1 MNHEY, CDR2 SMNVEV (reference sequence). The CDR3 spans 12 residues. The trim removed 7 bases at V and 2 bases at J, leaving 2 bases unmatched. The CDR3 DNA reads TGTGCCAGCACCCGGGGGGCCTACGAGCAGTACTTC. Encoded protein: CASTRGAYEQYF.

The chain links TRBV4-2 to TRBJ2-7; TRBD1 aligns across 8 bases. Germline CDR1 reads LGHNA; CDR2 reads YNFKEQ. Germline trimming cut 6 bases from V and 1 base from J; bases unmatched to any gene: 11. This CDR3 is built from 16 residues. DNA for the CDR3: TGTGCCAGCAGAAAGACCGGCGGACAGGGATCCTACGAGCAGTACTTC. It translates to CASRKTGGQGSYEQYF.